A single TCR beta chain is shown here with its context. No antigen is known for it. The sample originates from a study of T-cell memory formation after mild COVID-19. About the research overall: Largely donor-specific TCR clusters were found. The study, taken as a whole, reports: Clones contracting over day 15 to 85 were CD4/CD8 balanced, with later expanders leaning CD4+.

TCRdb reprocessed the 5' RACE reads via MiXCR and lists one record per CDR3 protein. The repertoire holds approximately 400,000 distinct CDR3 sequences, with less than 25% as singletons. The sequence derives from an adult woman who had mild COVID-19 (a few samples of this study predate the infection). Cell type and time point are not known. Sequencing used PBMCs or a T cell subset sorted from them (not recorded which).

For the CDR3, the DNA is TGTGCCAGCAGCTTATGGGCTAGCGGGAGCAATGAGCAGTTCTTC. It codes for CASSLWASGSNEQFF. The chain has TRBV7-2 and TRBJ2-1, with 10 bases aligning to TRBD2. V shed 2 bases and J 6 bases; nucleotides not matched to a gene: 4. CDR1 is SGHTA, CDR2 FQGNSA, per germline. This CDR3 has 15 residues.